At least ten counts were recorded for the clone carrying this TCR beta chain. The data were taken from a study of regulatory T cells in long-lasting Graves disease. The time point denotes: newly diagnosed GD, antithyroid drugs for less than 3 months. The TCR library was prepared using RNA isolated from PBMCs. V gave up 2 bases and J gave up 3 bases, with 7 bases separating them. CDR1 is KGHSH, CDR2 LQKENI, per germline. The CDR3 length is 13 residues. Arm-PCR of CDR3 regions with iRepertoire HTBI primers generated TCR beta libraries. Using its own MiXCR run on the multiplex PCR reads, TCRdb lists one record per CDR3 protein. The sample has about 520,000 distinct CDR3 sequences; about 11% are singletons. The sample was also linked to a second study, of T cells in Graves' hyperthyroidism and ophthalmopathy. From that second work: Recently diagnosed hyperthyroidism of less than 2 months' duration affected patients aged 18 to 65. The HTBI primer set served for first-round RT-PCR of the TCR CDR3.

Source: peripheral blood mononuclear cells (PBMCs), taken at new diagnosis, from a patient treated with antithyroid drugs. V and J are TRBV18 and TRBJ1-1; D unclear. The clonotype originates from a woman aged 25 to 39 with Graves disease. CDR3 sequence reads: CASSPSTYTEAFF. The CDR3 DNA sequence: TGTGCCAGCTCACCATCTACATACACTGAAGCTTTCTTT. The full variable domain, its missing parts supplied by reference TRBV18 and TRBJ1-1, is NAGVMQNPRHLVRRRGQEARLRCSPMKGHSHVYWYRQLPEEGLKFMVYLQKENIIDESGMPKERFSAEFPKEGPSILRIQQVVRGDSAAYFCASSPSTYTEAFFGQGTRLTVV.